This T cell receptor beta chain was documented in a study of CD8+ T cells in alopecia areata. Study details: Dosing spanned 6 to 18 months on tofacitinib, then 6 months off drug.

Reverse transcription of extracted RNA yielded cDNA, which provided the sequencing template. Libraries were prepared by immunoSEQ multiplex PCR; TCRdb keeps only in-frame clonotypes and omits some of them. The profile shows approximately 150,000 clones, about half of them singletons. V lost 2 bases and J lost 2; bases outside the gene matches: 5. This CDR3 region has 15 residues. Germline CDR1 GTSNPN, CDR2 SVGIG (reference sequence). Individuals with alopecia areata gave both lesional scalp punch biopsies and peripheral blood for collection. The material was CD4+ T cells sorted from blood, obtained at week 0. This sequence was found in a human donor with alopecia areata. The chain recombines TRBV30 with TRBJ2-3; 9 positions agree with TRBD2. CDR3 coding DNA: TGTGCCTGGAGTTTAGCGGGAGATACCACAGATACGCAGTATTTT. Amino acids: CAWSLAGDTTDTQYF. Full variable domain (missing parts from reference TRBV30 and TRBJ2-3): SQTIHQWPATLVQPVGSPLSLECTVEGTSNPNLYWYRQAAGRGLQLLFYSVGIGQISSEVPQNLSASRPQDRQFILSSKKLLLSDSGFYLCAWSLAGDTTDTQYFGPGTRLTVL.